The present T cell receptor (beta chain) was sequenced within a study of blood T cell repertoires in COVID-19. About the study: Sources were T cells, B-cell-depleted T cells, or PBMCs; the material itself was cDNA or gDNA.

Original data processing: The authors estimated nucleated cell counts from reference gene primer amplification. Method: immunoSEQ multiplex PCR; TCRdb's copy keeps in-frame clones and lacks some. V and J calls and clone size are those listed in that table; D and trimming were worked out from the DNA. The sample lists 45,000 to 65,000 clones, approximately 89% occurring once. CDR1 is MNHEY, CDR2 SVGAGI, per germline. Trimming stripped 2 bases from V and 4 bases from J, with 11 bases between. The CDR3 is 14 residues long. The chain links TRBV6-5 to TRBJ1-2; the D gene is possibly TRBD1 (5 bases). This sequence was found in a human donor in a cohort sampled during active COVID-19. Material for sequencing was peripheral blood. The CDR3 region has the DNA TGTGCCAGCAGTTACGGGGGGGTAGGCTATGGCTACACCTTC. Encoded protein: CASSYGGVGYGYTF.